The rows below give T cell receptor beta chains drawn from one sample of a study of blood T cell repertoires in COVID-19. Profiled with immunoSEQ multiplex PCR; TCRdb holds only in-frame clones, not every one. The sample comprises a few hundred thousand clones, roughly 90% of which are singletons, and just under 0.95% rests with the top ten. The sequenced material came from peripheral blood. These receptors all stem from a woman aged 40 to 50 who had recovered from COVID-19. CDR3s include the opening cysteine and the closing phenylalanine or tryptophan. The D gene is left open where the match is weak. Clone size is stated in some rows and not others, as once, few, many or a class when expanded.

.,.,TRBV12-3/TRBV12-4,TRBJ2-1,TGTGCCAGCAGAAATCGGGATGAGCAGTTCTTC,CASRNRDEQFF
.,TRBD1,TRBV6-1,TRBJ1-4,TGTGCCAGCAGTGAACAGGGGGCAACTAATGAAAAACTGTTTTTT,CASSEQGATNEKLFF
.,.,TRBV4-1,TRBJ2-2,TGCGCCAGCAGTTTATCAATCCTAGAACCCACCGGGGAGCTGTTTTTT,CASSLSILEPTGELFF
few,.,TRBV25-1,TRBJ1-3,TGTGCCAGCAGTACACAGGACAGACCCTACTCTGGAAACACCATATATTTT,CASSTQDRPYSGNTIYF
.,TRBD1,TRBV15,TRBJ1-5,TGTGCCACCAGCCGGGACAGGGAAGGCAATCAGCCCCAGCATTTT,CATSRDREGNQPQHF
.,TRBD2,TRBV2,TRBJ2-7,TGTGCCAGCAGTGACCGACTAGCGGGGGCCTACGAGCAGTACTTC,CASSDRLAGAYEQYF
.,.,TRBV6-5,TRBJ2-5,TGTGCCAGCAGCTTCCTGGGCCTACAAGAGACCCAGTACTTC,CASSFLGLQETQYF
.,TRBD2,TRBV27,TRBJ2-5,TGTGCCAGATATAGCGGGAGGTTAATGGAGACCCAGTACTTC,CARYSGRLMETQYF
.,.,TRBV27,TRBJ2-7,TGTGCCAGCAGTTGGATAAGGAGCGGTCGGAAACACGAGCAGTACTTC,CASSWIRSGRKHEQYF
.,TRBD1,TRBV2,TRBJ1-2,TGTGCCAGCAGCGAGATACAGGGGGCCAGTAATGGCTACACCTTC,CASSEIQGASNGYTF
once,TRBD2,TRBV5-4,TRBJ2-7,TGTGCCAGCAGCTTGACGGGAGGGCCGGGCGAGCAGTACTTC,CASSLTGGPGEQYF
once,.,TRBV5-6,TRBJ1-2,TGTGCCAGCAGCGGAAATCGGGGGGGCCACTATGGCTACACCTTC,CASSGNRGGHYGYTF
.,TRBD2,TRBV4-1,TRBJ2-7,TGCGCCAGCAGCCAAGTTTCCCCGATTCGAGCGGGAGGATCCTACGAGCAGTACTTC,CASSQVSPIRAGGSYEQYF
.,TRBD2,TRBV29-1,TRBJ2-7,TGCAGCGTTGAATGGCGGGAGGCTGGCGAGCAGTACTTC,CSVEWREAGEQYF
.,TRBD1,TRBV10-3,TRBJ1-1,TGTGCCATCAGAGGCACAGGGGCCGGTGAAGCTTTCTTT,CAIRGTGAGEAFF
.,TRBD2,TRBV5-1,TRBJ2-2,TGCGCCAGCAGCTTGCTTGACTTCCGACTAGCCGGCTTTGGAGCGAACACCGGGGAGCTGTTTTTT,CASSLLDFRLAGFGANTGELFF
.,TRBD1,TRBV6-1,TRBJ2-7,TGTGCCAGCAGTGGACAGGGGAGCTCCTACGAGCAGTACTTC,CASSGQGSSYEQYF
.,.,TRBV7-9,TRBJ2-7,TGTGCCAGCAGCTCTGGCGGCGAGCAGTACTTC,CASSSGGEQYF
.,.,TRBV2,TRBJ1-2,TGTGCCAGCAAGGACGGAGAGGGTACCTATGGCTACACCTTC,CASKDGEGTYGYTF
once,TRBD1,TRBV19,TRBJ2-2,TGTGCCAGTAGTACGTACGGGACAGGGGGCAACACCGGGGAGCTGTTTTTT,CASSTYGTGGNTGELFF
.,.,TRBV11-2,TRBJ1-6,TGTGCCAGCAGCCCCCCCGTCGGGTATAATTCACCCCTCCACTTT,CASSPPVGYNSPLHF
.,.,TRBV24-1,TRBJ2-3,TGTGCCACCAGTGAGCCGGAGGGCAGGAGCACAGATACGCAGTATTTT,CATSEPEGRSTDTQYF
.,TRBD2,TRBV27,TRBJ2-2,TGTGCCAGCAGTCCCCGACTAGCGGGGGCGAACACCGGGGAGCTGTTTTTT,CASSPRLAGANTGELFF
.,TRBD2,TRBV7-2,TRBJ2-7,TGTGCCAGCAGTGCACCGGGACTAGCGGGAGGGTCCCACGAGCAGTACTTC,CASSAPGLAGGSHEQYF